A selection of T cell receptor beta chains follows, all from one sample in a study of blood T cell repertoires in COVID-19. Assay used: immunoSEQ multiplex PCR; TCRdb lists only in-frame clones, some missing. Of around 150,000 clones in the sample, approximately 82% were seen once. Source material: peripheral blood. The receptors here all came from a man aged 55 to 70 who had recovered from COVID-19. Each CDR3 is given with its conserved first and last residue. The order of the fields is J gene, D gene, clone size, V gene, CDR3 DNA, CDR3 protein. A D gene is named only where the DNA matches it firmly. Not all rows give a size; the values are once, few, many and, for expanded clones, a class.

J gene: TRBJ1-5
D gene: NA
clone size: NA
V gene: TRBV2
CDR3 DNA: TGTGCCAGCAGCGCACAGGTAACAGGCGCTCAGCCCCAGCATTTT
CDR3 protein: CASSAQVTGAQPQHF

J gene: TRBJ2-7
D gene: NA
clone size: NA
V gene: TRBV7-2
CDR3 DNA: TGTGCCAGCAAAAGCGGGTCGCTCTCCTACGAGCAGTACTTC
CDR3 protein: CASKSGSLSYEQYF

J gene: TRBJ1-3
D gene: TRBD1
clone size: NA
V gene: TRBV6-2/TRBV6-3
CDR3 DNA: TGTGCCAGCAGTTACTCGACAGGGTCGGGAAACACCATATATTTT
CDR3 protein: CASSYSTGSGNTIYF

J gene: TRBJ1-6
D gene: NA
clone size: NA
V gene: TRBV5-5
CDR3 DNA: TGTGCCAGCAGCTTTTCGTCCGGGGGTAATTTGGGTTCACCCCTCCACTTT
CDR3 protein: CASSFSSGGNLGSPLHF

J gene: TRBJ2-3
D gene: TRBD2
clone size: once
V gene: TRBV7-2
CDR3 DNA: TGTGCCAGCAGCTTAAAAGCGGGAGACGCAGATACGCAGTATTTT
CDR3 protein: CASSLKAGDADTQYF

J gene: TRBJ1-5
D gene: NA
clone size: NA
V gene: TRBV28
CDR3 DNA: TGTGCCAGCAGTTTAAGGCTAGTGGGGCCCCAGCATTTT
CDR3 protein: CASSLRLVGPQHF

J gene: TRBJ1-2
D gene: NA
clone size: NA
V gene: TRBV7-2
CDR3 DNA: TGTGCCAGCAGCTTGGCGGGAGAGCCCTACTTTACCACCTTC
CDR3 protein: CASSLAGEPYFTTF

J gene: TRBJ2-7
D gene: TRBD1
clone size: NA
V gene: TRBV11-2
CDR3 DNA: TGTGCCAGCAGCTCTAGCATGGGACAGACCTACGAGCAGTACTTC
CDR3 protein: CASSSSMGQTYEQYF

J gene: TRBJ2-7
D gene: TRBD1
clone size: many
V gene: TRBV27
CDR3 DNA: TGTGCCAGCAGTTTAGGGCGGTGGGGACAGGGTAGATCCTACGAGCAGTACTTC
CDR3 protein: CASSLGRWGQGRSYEQYF

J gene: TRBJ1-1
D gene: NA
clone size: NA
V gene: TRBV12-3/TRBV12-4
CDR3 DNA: TGTGCCAGCAGTATCACCCGAGGGAGAACTTTCTTT
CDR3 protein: CASSITRGRTFF

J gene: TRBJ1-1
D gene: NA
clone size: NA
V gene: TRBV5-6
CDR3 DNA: TGTGCCAGCAGCTCACATGACAGGTTGAACACTGAAGCTTTCTTT
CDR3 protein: CASSSHDRLNTEAFF

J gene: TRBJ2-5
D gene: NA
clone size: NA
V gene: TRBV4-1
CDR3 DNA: TGCGCCAGCAGCCTAACCCCGGGAGAGACCCAGTACTTC
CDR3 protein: CASSLTPGETQYF

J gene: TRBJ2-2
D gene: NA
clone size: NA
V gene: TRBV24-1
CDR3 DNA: TGTGCCACCAGCCCAACAGCGAACACCGGGGAGCTGTTTTTT
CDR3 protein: CATSPTANTGELFF

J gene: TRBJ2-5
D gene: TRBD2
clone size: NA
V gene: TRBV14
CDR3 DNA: TGTGCCAGCAGCCAAGACGGTCGACTAGCGGGACTGGAGACCCAGTACTTC
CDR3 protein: CASSQDGRLAGLETQYF

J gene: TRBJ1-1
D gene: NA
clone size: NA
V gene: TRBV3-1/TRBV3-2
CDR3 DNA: TGTGCCAGCAGCCAGCCCCGGGTCACTGAAGCTTTCTTT
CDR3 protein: CASSQPRVTEAFF

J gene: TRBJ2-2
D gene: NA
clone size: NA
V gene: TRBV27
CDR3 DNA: TGTGCCAGCACCACTAGGACTACCTTCACCGGGGAGCTGTTTTTT
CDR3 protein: CASTTRTTFTGELFF

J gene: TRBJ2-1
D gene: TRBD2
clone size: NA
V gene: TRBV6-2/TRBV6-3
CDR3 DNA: TGTGCCAGCAGACCTGATAGCGGGAGCAAGACCTACAATGAGCAGTTCTTC
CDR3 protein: CASRPDSGSKTYNEQFF

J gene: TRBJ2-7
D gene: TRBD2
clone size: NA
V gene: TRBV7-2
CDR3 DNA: TGTGCCAGCAGCCCGCGGACTAGCGGGAGAACCTACGAGCAGTACTTC
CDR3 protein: CASSPRTSGRTYEQYF

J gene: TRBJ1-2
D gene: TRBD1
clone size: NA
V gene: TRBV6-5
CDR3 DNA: TGTGCCAGCAGTCCCCGGACAGGGGGCGGCTATGGCTACACCTTC
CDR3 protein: CASSPRTGGGYGYTF

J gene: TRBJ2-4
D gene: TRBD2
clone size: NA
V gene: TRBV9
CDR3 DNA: TGTGCCAGCAGCGTAGCGGGGGGACTAGCAAACATTCAGTACTTC
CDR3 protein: CASSVAGGLANIQYF

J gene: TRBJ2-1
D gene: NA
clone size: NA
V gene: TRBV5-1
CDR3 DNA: TGCGCCAGCAGCCCAGACGGGGAAGGAGAGCAGTTCTTC
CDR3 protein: CASSPDGEGEQFF

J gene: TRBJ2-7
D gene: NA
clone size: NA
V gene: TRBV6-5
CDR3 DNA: TGTGCCAGCAGGGGCTTCCTCTCCAACGAGCAGTACTTC
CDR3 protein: CASRGFLSNEQYF

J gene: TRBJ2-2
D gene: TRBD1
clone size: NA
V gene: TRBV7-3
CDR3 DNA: TGTGCCAGCATATCCCGGGACAGGACGAACACCGGGGAGCTGTTTTTT
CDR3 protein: CASISRDRTNTGELFF

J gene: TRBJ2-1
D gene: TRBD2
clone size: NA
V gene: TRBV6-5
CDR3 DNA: TGTGCCAGCAGTTTCCTCAGGACTAGCGGGGGGAATGAGCAGTTCTTC
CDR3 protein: CASSFLRTSGGNEQFF

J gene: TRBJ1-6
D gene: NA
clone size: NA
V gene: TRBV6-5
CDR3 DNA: TGTGCCAGCAGGGGCCCTTATTCACCCCTCCACTTT
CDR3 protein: CASRGPYSPLHF

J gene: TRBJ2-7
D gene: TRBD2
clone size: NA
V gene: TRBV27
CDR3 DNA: TGTGCCAGCAGATTTGCCGGGACTAGCGGAGGGGGCGCCTACGAGCAGTACTTC
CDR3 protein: CASRFAGTSGGGAYEQYF